What follows are 11 T cell receptor beta chains derived from one specimen sequenced in a study of blood T cell repertoires in COVID-19. The method was immunoSEQ multiplex PCR; TCRdb's version includes in-frame clones alone and lacks a portion of them. The repertoire consists of 85,000 or so clones, with more than 80% occurring once and the leading ten covering around a quarter. Material for sequencing was peripheral blood. These receptors all come from a man aged 45-65 years with active or convalescent COVID-19.

In its sample, this clone was seen once. The chain combines TRBV2 with TRBJ1-5; a weak D match, TRBD1 (5 bases). V lost 9 bases to trimming and J lost 2 bases, with 11 bases between them. CDR1 SNHLY and CDR2 FYNNEI come from the germline V gene. This CDR3 is built from 13 residues. The CDR3 nucleotides are TGTGCCAGAGGCCGGGGGGGCAATCAGCCCCAGCATTTT. This encodes CARGRGGNQPQHF.

CDR3 region: CASSERFGTRQELFF. The DNA of the CDR3 is TGTGCCAGCAGTGAGAGATTCGGGACTCGGCAGGAGCTGTTTTTT. The rearrangement uses TRBV2 and TRBJ2-2, with a weak D call TRBD2 (6 bases). V dropped 3 bases and J dropped 10 bases, with 18 bases sitting between them. Germline V gene sequence: CDR1 SNHLY, CDR2 FYNNEI. The CDR3 runs 15 residues.

The chain has TRBV5-1 and TRBJ2-2; no reliable D call. Per the germline V gene, CDR1 is SGHRS and CDR2 is YFSETQ. V lost 0 bases to trimming and J lost 7 bases, with 7 bases between them. CDR3 size: 13 residues. The CDR3 region has the DNA TGCGCCAGCAGCTTGGACCCGAGCGGGGAGCTGTTTTTT. Protein: CASSLDPSGELFF.

This sequence joins TRBV4-1 and TRBJ2-5; the match to TRBD2 covers 8 bases. Germline values: CDR1 MGHRA, CDR2 YSYEKL. CDR3 length: 20 amino acids. Trimming took 0 bases from V and 5 from J; bases not matched to a gene: 20. Written as DNA, the CDR3 is TGCGCCAGCAGCCAAGATCCCCGTGGAGCGGGAGCCCCAGGGGCGGAGACCCAGTACTTC. Translated: CASSQDPRGAGAPGAETQYF.

CDR3 sequence reads: CASGPGGSAGELFF. CDR3 DNA sequence: TGTGCTAGTGGTCCGGGGGGCTCGGCCGGGGAGCTGTTTTTT. The V call is TRBV12-5, the J call TRBJ2-2; a possible D gene is TRBD2 (7 bases). V dropped 5 bases and J dropped 6 bases, with 13 bases sitting between them. The length of the CDR3 is 14 residues. CDR1 and CDR2 from the germline V gene are LGHNT and FRNRAP. Variable domain in full (rest from reference TRBV12-5 and TRBJ2-2): DARVTQTPRHKVTEMGQEVTMRCQPILGHNTVFWYRQTMMQGLELLAYFRNRAPLDDSGMPKDRFSAEMPDATLATLKIQPSEPRDSAVYFCASGPGGSAGELFFGEGSRLTVL.

This clone was counted a single time. The rearrangement uses TRBV12-5 and TRBJ1-6; 7 bases match TRBD1. J lost 5 bases, V lost 5 bases, and 6 bases had no gene match. Germline V gene lookup returns CDR1 LGHNT and CDR2 FRNRAP. The CDR3 extends over 15 amino acids. CDR3 region: CASGAGQYNNSPLHF. As DNA, the CDR3 is TGTGCTAGTGGTGCGGGACAGTACAATAATTCACCCCTCCACTTT.

This clone came up a few times. This rearrangement joins TRBV7-6 to TRBJ2-7; 7 bases match TRBD1. The trim removed 0 bases at V and 12 bases at J, leaving 8 bases unmatched. Germline-derived CDR1 and CDR2 are SGHVS and FNYEAQ. There are 13 residues in the CDR3. CDR3 DNA: TGTGCCAGCAGCTTAGCGATAGACAGGGATCTGTACTTC. This codes for CASSLAIDRDLYF.

This sequence joins TRBV19 and TRBJ1-4; 10 bases fit TRBD1. The V gene end was trimmed by 5 bases and the J gene end by 6 bases; junction bases not matched to a gene: 12. The germline gives CDR1 LNHDA, CDR2 SQIVND (reference sequence). The CDR3 runs to 17 residues. CDR3 sequence (DNA): TGTGCCAGTAGTCCTCGTCCCGGGACAGGGGTAGATGAAAAACTGTTTTTT. This codes for CASSPRPGTGVDEKLFF.

This chain connects TRBV5-4 to TRBJ2-5; D may be TRBD1 (7 bases). V gave up 4 bases and J gave up 2 bases, with 18 bases separating them. CDR1 and CDR2 (germline): SGHNT, YYREEE (reference sequence). The CDR3 has 16 amino acids. This CDR3 is CASSRLRTGGQETQYF. CDR3 bases: TGTGCCAGCAGCCGCCTACGGACAGGAGGGCAAGAGACCCAGTACTTC.

The gene calls are TRBV7-8 and TRBJ1-5; 12 positions match TRBD1. The germline gives CDR1 SGHVS, CDR2 FQNEAQ. The V and J ends lost 0 bases and 4 bases, in that order; junction bases with no gene match: 13. The CDR3 consists of 20 residues. Here the CDR3 reads CASSLAWRRLGQGANQPQHF. CDR3 nucleotides: TGTGCCAGCAGCTTAGCGTGGCGTAGGTTGGGACAGGGGGCAAATCAGCCCCAGCATTTT.

V is TRBV7-9 and J is TRBJ2-5; perhaps TRBD1 as D (6 bases). This CDR3 spans 17 amino acids. Germline loops: CDR1 SEHNR, CDR2 FQNEAQ (reference sequence). The V end lost 3 bases, the J end lost 2 bases, and 19 bases lay between the germline ends. The CDR3 loop reads CASSFSYSGQKQETQYF. The CDR3 DNA reads TGTGCCAGCAGCTTCTCTTACTCCGGACAGAAACAAGAGACCCAGTACTTC.